Listed below are T cell receptor beta chains from one sample, sequenced in a study of OX40 agonist ivuxolimab in advanced cancers. The protocol was immunoSEQ multiplex PCR, while the TCRdb copy is restricted to in-frame clones and leaves out a portion. The sample lists more than 45,000 clones; approximately 91% were seen once. This sample comprised CD4+ or CD8+ T cells sorted from blood, obtained in a trial of the OX40 agonist ivuxolimab. These receptors all stem from an adult with an advanced solid tumor such as melanoma, head and neck, liver or kidney cancer. Each CDR3 is given with its conserved first and last residue. A D gene is named only where the DNA matches it firmly. Size values are once, few and many counts, or a class for expanded clones, and some rows have none.

abundance	j_gene	v_gene	d_gene	CDR3aa	CDR3nt
.	TRBJ1-5	TRBV5-6	.	CASSFGQSSNQPQHF	TGTGCCAGCAGCTTCGGGCAGTCTAGCAATCAGCCCCAGCATTTT
.	TRBJ2-7	TRBV5-4	TRBD2	CASSSPGPAGGVEQYF	TGTGCCAGCAGCTCCCCCGGGCCAGCGGGAGGGGTCGAGCAGTACTTC
.	TRBJ2-1	TRBV28	.	CASSLEILNEQFF	TGTGCCAGCAGTTTGGAGATTCTCAATGAGCAGTTCTTC
.	TRBJ2-2	TRBV7-9	TRBD2	CASSPLAGGPGELFF	TGTGCCAGCAGCCCCCTAGCGGGAGGGCCCGGGGAGCTGTTTTTT
.	TRBJ2-7	TRBV4-1	TRBD1	CASSLDRGGRDEQYF	TGCGCCAGCAGCCTGGACAGGGGAGGGCGAGACGAGCAGTACTTC
.	TRBJ1-4	TRBV15	.	CATSRDRGNEKLFF	TGTGCCACCAGCAGAGATCGGGGGAATGAAAAACTGTTTTTT
.	TRBJ2-3	TRBV6-1	TRBD1	CASSVRIDRGILDTQYF	TGTGCCAGCAGTGTACGAATCGACAGGGGGATTTTGGATACGCAGTATTTT
.	TRBJ2-3	TRBV7-9	.	CASSFREDTQYF	TGTGCCAGCAGCTTCAGGGAAGATACGCAGTATTTT
.	TRBJ2-7	TRBV19	.	CASRSVTGDKNEQYF	TGTGCCAGTAGGAGCGTTACGGGGGATAAGAACGAGCAGTACTTC
few	TRBJ2-6	TRBV5-1	TRBD1	CASSLVGQAYSGANVLTF	TGCGCCAGCAGCTTGGTGGGACAGGCCTACTCTGGGGCCAACGTCCTGACTTTC
few	TRBJ2-2	TRBV2	.	CASSTGPFGELFF	TGTGCCAGCAGTACTGGACCTTTCGGGGAGCTGTTTTTT
once	TRBJ2-7	TRBV19	.	CARTLIRGHMYF	TGTGCCAGAACGTTAATCCGGGGCCATATGTACTTC
few	TRBJ2-3	TRBV4-1	TRBD2	CASSQDWSGIGTDTQYF	TGCGCCAGCAGCCAAGATTGGAGCGGGATAGGAACAGATACGCAGTATTTT
.	TRBJ2-7	TRBV28	TRBD1	CASARSGQGLLEQYF	TGTGCCAGCGCTCGATCGGGACAGGGTTTACTTGAGCAGTACTTC
.	TRBJ2-7	TRBV18	.	CASSPRSGVHEQYF	TGTGCCAGCTCACCACGTTCCGGGGTCCACGAGCAGTACTTC
.	TRBJ2-3	TRBV5-1	TRBD1	CASSPQGVTTDTQYF	TGCGCCAGCAGCCCGCAGGGGGTAACCACAGATACGCAGTATTTT
.	TRBJ2-5	TRBV6-6	TRBD2	CASPPGGSMRQETQYF	TGTGCCAGCCCCCCGGGGGGATCGATGAGGCAAGAGACCCAGTACTTC
few	TRBJ1-4	TRBV28	.	CASSPGTYEKLFF	TGTGCCAGCAGTCCCGGGACCTATGAAAAACTGTTTTTT